The next 8 T cell receptor beta chains were all read from a single sample in a study of cytomegalovirus exposure and HLA in healthy donors. Assay used: immunoSEQ multiplex PCR; TCRdb lists only in-frame clones, some missing. This sample yields approximately 160,000 clones, of which around four fifths are seen a single time; 2% to 2.5% belongs to the top ten. The specimen sequenced was PBMCs. These receptors originate from a man aged 25-45 years in good health and CMV-seropositive.

The chain carries TRBV27 and TRBJ2-7; the D gene is possibly TRBD2 (5 bases). Germline V gene lookup returns CDR1 MNHEY and CDR2 SMNVEV (reference sequence). V dropped 6 bases and J dropped 2 bases, with 17 bases sitting between them. The CDR3 covers 15 residues. CDR3 nucleotide sequence: TGTGCCAGCAGCCAACTAGTACCTGCCACCTACGAGCAGTACTTC. It yields the protein CASSQLVPATYEQYF.

The chain joins TRBV11-2 to TRBJ2-3; 9 nucleotides match TRBD2. The V gene end was trimmed by 1 base and the J gene end by 2 bases; junction bases not matched to a gene: 13. The germline gives CDR1 SGHAT, CDR2 FQNNGV. The CDR3 consists of 19 residues. CDR3: CASSLVSGGGATATDTQYF. Here the CDR3 DNA reads TGTGCCAGCAGCTTAGTGAGTGGCGGGGGGGCCACGGCCACAGATACGCAGTATTTT.

The gene calls are TRBV4-3 and TRBJ2-1, with TRBD2 identical over 10 bases. V lost 0 bases and J lost 5; bases outside the gene matches: 1. Per germline, CDR1 LGHNA and CDR2 YSLEER. The CDR3 runs to 15 residues. The chain's CDR3 is CASSQDGTSDNEQFF. In DNA form, the CDR3 reads TGCGCCAGCAGCCAAGATGGGACTAGCGACAATGAGCAGTTCTTC.

V is TRBV7-2 and J is TRBJ2-5; 8 bases align to TRBD1. The CDR3 consists of 14 residues. From germline, CDR1 is SGHTA and CDR2 FQGNSA. After removal of 5 bases from V and 4 bases from J, the junction contained 6 bases not matched to a gene. CDR3 DNA: TGTGCCAGCAGCCGGACAGGGCCTCCAGAGACCCAGTACTTC. Translation: CASSRTGPPETQYF.

The chain carries TRBV9 and TRBJ2-5, with D maybe TRBD1 (6 bases). CDR1 SGDLS and CDR2 YYNGEE come from the germline V gene. V was shortened by 0 bases and J by 4 bases, with 16 bases between the two germline ends. This CDR3 is built from 16 residues. CDR3 bases: TGTGCCAGCAGCGTAGGAGGGCAGGGGCGCGGAGAGACCCAGTACTTC. Protein product: CASSVGGQGRGETQYF.

The V call is TRBV4-3, the J call TRBJ1-3, with D tentatively TRBD1 (5 bases). Germline V gene sequence: CDR1 LGHNA, CDR2 YSLEER. The CDR3 length is 20 residues. V lost 1 base to trimming and J lost 0 bases, with 22 bases between them. The CDR3 is CASSQVGASFMAASGNTIYF. The CDR3 bases are TGCGCCAGCAGCCAAGTAGGGGCCAGCTTCATGGCCGCCTCTGGAAACACCATATATTTT.

The chain combines TRBV7-9 with TRBJ2-7; D is perhaps TRBD2 (5 bases). This CDR3 spans 13 amino acids. The V end was cut by 8 bases, the J end by 5 bases, with 16 bases between. The V gene's germline CDR1 is SEHNR and CDR2 FQNEAQ (reference sequence). CDR3 sequence reads: CASVGVRSDEQYF. The CDR3 DNA follows: TGTGCCAGCGTCGGGGTGCGATCCGACGAGCAGTACTTC.

The chain uses TRBV4-3 and TRBJ2-7, with 9 bases matching TRBD1. The trim removed 0 bases at V and 4 bases at J, leaving 7 bases unmatched. The germline V gene has CDR1 LGHNA and CDR2 YSLEER. The CDR3 has 16 residues. The CDR3 loop is CASSQEIPGQGYEQYF. In DNA, the CDR3 is TGCGCCAGCAGCCAAGAGATCCCCGGACAGGGGTACGAGCAGTACTTC.